This TCR beta chain derives from a study of cytomegalovirus exposure and HLA in healthy donors. On the study more broadly: The same platform was used for the 95 to 150 validation repertoires and the roughly 680 first-cohort repertoires, a later analysis reported. Notes on the study in general: With high specificity and sensitivity, the classifier reportedly diagnosed cytomegalovirus status. TCR beta chains numbering some 160 were designated cytomegalovirus-associated.

The germline CDR1 and CDR2 sequences are SGHVS and FQNEAQ. The CDR3 is made up of 15 amino acids. V was clipped by 1 base and J by 0 bases, with 10 bases between them. Repertoires were generated with immunoSEQ multiplex PCR, while TCRdb's copy carries only in-frame clones and drops some. The data show 280,000 or so clones, 88% seen once. Concerning this clone itself: Its specificity is not known.

Sequencing used PBMCs. This receptor was obtained from a woman under 30 in good health and CMV-seronegative. The chain is built from TRBV7-8 and TRBJ2-7; D may be TRBD2 (6 bases). The CDR3 reads CASSLVGSGSYEQYF. CDR3 in DNA: TGTGCCAGCAGCTTAGTTGGTAGCGGCTCCTACGAGCAGTACTTC.